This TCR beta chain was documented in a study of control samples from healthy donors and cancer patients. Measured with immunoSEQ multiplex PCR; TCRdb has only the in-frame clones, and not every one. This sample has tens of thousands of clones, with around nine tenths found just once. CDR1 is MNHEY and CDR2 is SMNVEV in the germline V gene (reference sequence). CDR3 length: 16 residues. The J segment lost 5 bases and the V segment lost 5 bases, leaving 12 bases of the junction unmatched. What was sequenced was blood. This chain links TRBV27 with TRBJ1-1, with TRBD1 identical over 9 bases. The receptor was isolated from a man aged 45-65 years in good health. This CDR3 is CASSNIFTGGRTEAFF. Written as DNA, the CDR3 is TGTGCCAGCAGTAACATTTTCACAGGGGGCCGGACTGAAGCTTTCTTT.